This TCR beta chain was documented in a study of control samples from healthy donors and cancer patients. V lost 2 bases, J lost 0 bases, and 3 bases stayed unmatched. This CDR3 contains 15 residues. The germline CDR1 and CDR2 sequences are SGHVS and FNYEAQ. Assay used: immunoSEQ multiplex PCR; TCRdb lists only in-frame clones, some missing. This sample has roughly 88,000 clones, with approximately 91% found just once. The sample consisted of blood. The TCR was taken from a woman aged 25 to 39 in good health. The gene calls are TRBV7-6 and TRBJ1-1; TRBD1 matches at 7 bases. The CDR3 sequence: CASSLQGEMNTEAFF. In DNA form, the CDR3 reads TGTGCCAGCAGCTTACAGGGGGAAATGAACACTGAAGCTTTCTTT.